This passage covers 19 T cell receptor beta chains from one sample sequenced in a study of blood T cells in healthy people across ages. Together with a sample-barcoded 5' primer, a J-beta primer mix was included in a second PCR lasting about 6 to 11 cycles. TCRdb re-called the 5' RACE reads with MiXCR, one entry per CDR3 protein. The sample holds hundreds of thousands of distinct CDR3 sequences, 21% seen once. Material: blood. The receptors were gathered from a man between 65 and 85 years old in good health.

This clonotype was observed a handful of times. The V and J genes are TRBV10-3 and TRBJ1-4; no definite D call. The V and J ends lost 2 bases and 4 bases respectively, with 23 bases between them. This CDR3 has 19 residues. Germline V CDR1 and CDR2: ENHRY, SYGVKD. Here the CDR3 reads CAISEEYTESSRYNEKLFF. CDR3 DNA sequence: TGTGCCATCAGTGAGGAGTACACAGAGTCGAGTCGGTATAATGAAAAACTGTTTTTT.

Of note for this clonotype: One end of the junction varies from germline; a read error may be responsible. CDR3 nucleotides: TGCGCCAGCAGCTTACAAGCGGGATGGTCAGATACGCAGTATTTT. It specifies CASSLQAGWSDTQYF. The chain combines TRBV7-8 with TRBJ2-3; 7 positions match TRBD2. CDR1 is SGHVS, CDR2 FQNEAQ, per germline. The CDR3 covers 15 residues.

This clonotype was observed a few times. The DNA for the CDR3 is TGTGCCAGCAGTGGGGGACAGGGGCTTAATTCACCCCTCCACTTT. Amino acid sequence: CASSGGQGLNSPLHF. This chain connects TRBV12-3 or TRBV12-4 to TRBJ1-6, with 10 positions matching TRBD1. The J segment lost 6 bases and the V segment lost 5 bases, leaving 4 bases of the junction unmatched. There are 15 residues in the CDR3.

This chain uses TRBV5-6 with TRBJ2-7; D is possibly TRBD2 (6 bases). This CDR3 spans 16 amino acids. CDR1 is SGHDT and CDR2 is YYEEEE in the germline V gene. V lost 2 bases, J lost 2 bases, and 17 bases lay in between. The CDR3 DNA is TGTGCCAGCAGCTTCGGGGACGGGGGTTATCCCTACGAGCAGTACTTC. Its translation is CASSFGDGGYPYEQYF.

This chain joins TRBV12-3 or TRBV12-4 and TRBJ2-5; tentatively, D is TRBD1 or TRBD2 (6 bases each). TRBJ2-7 explains the end of the DNA better; the J call may be wrong. CDR3 length equals 13 residues. In nucleotides, the CDR3 is TGTGCCAGCAGTTTAAAGGGGGGTACCGAGCAGTACTTC. As protein: CASSLKGGTEQYF.

Only a few counts were recorded for this clonotype. The genes are TRBV28 and TRBJ2-1; D remains ambiguous. V lost 4 bases to trimming and J lost 4 bases, with 23 bases between them. Per the germline V gene, CDR1 is MDHEN and CDR2 is SYDVKM. The CDR3 sequence is 18 residues long. CDR3 residues: CASSYAPPDLMGYNEQFF. The CDR3 nucleotides read TGTGCCAGCAGTTACGCTCCTCCGGACCTCATGGGGTACAATGAGCAGTTCTTC.

This chain connects TRBV14 to TRBJ2-4; 8 nucleotides agree with TRBD2. CDR3 length: 14 residues. CDR1 SGHDN and CDR2 FVKESK come from the germline V gene. The junction had 7 bases not matched to a gene; V was cut back by 3 bases and J by 9 bases. DNA for the CDR3: TGTGCCAGCAGCCAGGCTCCGGGGGGGGGCATTCAGTACTTC. Its protein is CASSQAPGGGIQYF.

The V gene is TRBV5-1, the J gene TRBJ2-1; D remains unclear. Looked up from germline, CDR1 is SGHRS and CDR2 is YFSETQ. The CDR3 contains 14 residues. Trimming removed 1 base at V and 3 bases at J, with 8 bases between. In DNA, the CDR3 is TGCGCCAGCAGCTTGTGGGCCAACTACAATGAGCAGTTCTTC. Protein: CASSLWANYNEQFF.

V usage is TRBV12-3 or TRBV12-4 and J usage is TRBJ1-2; D may be TRBD1 (6 bases). Between the trimmed V and J ends, which lost 6 bases and 2 bases, there was a span of 19 bases. CDR3 length: 16 amino acids. In DNA form, the CDR3 reads TGTGCCAGCAGCCAGGGGCAGTCTACCTCGAACTATGGCTACACCTTC. Protein sequence: CASSQGQSTSNYGYTF.

This clonotype was observed a few times. This chain joins TRBV20-1 and TRBJ2-5; D gene unclear. The end of the DNA fits TRBJ2-7 better, so the J call may be wrong. Germline V gene data show CDR1 as DFQATT and CDR2 as SNEGSKA (reference sequence). The CDR3 runs to 12 residues. The CDR3 loop reads CSASPTRHEQYF. As DNA, the CDR3 is TGCAGTGCTAGCCCCACCAGACACGAGCAGTACTTC.

This clonotype appeared many times. The genes are TRBV3-1 and TRBJ2-1; D gene uncertain. The germline CDR1 and CDR2 sequences are LGHDT and YNNKEL (reference sequence). The CDR3 covers 13 residues. V gave up 4 bases and J gave up 6 bases, with 10 bases separating them. The CDR3 DNA follows: TGTGCCAGCAGCCCAGCAGGTAGCAATGAGCAGTTCTTC. Its translation is CASSPAGSNEQFF.

V gene TRBV5-4 combines with J gene TRBJ2-3, with D unresolved. There are 13 residues in the CDR3. V was pared by 1 base and J by 4 bases, with 7 bases between. The germline gives CDR1 SGHNT, CDR2 YYREEE (reference sequence). The CDR3: CASSLNNADTQYF. DNA for the CDR3: TGTGCCAGCAGCTTGAACAACGCAGATACGCAGTATTTT.

The chain combines TRBV5-1 with TRBJ2-4; 10 nucleotides agree with TRBD1. V trimming: 5 bases; J trimming: 7 bases; junction bases outside the gene matches: 6. The CDR3 extends over 14 amino acids. Germline CDR1 is SGHRS and CDR2 is YFSETQ. CDR3 amino acids: CASRTGTGVNIQYF. CDR3 DNA: TGCGCCAGCAGGACCGGGACAGGGGTGAACATTCAGTACTTC.

This sequence joins TRBV2 and TRBJ2-7, with D uncertain. This CDR3 is 11 amino acids long. Trimming pared 6 bases from V and 6 bases from J, leaving 9 bases between. CDR1 and CDR2 from the germline V gene are SNHLY and FYNNEI. CDR3 in amino acids: CASRQNGEQYF. The DNA of the CDR3 is TGTGCCAGCAGACAGAATGGCGAGCAGTACTTC.

This clonotype has ten or more counts. The chain recombines TRBV5-1 with TRBJ2-1, with D possibly matching TRBD1 (6 bases). The germline V gene has CDR1 SGHRS and CDR2 YFSETQ. The CDR3 runs 15 residues. The ends were cut back, 4 bases at V and 4 bases at J, with 15 bases in the middle. CDR3 region: CASSLTDRQYNEQFF. The CDR3 DNA is TGCGCCAGCAGCCTCACCGACAGGCAGTACAATGAGCAGTTCTTC.

This clonotype was seen a few times. The chain has TRBV7-2 and TRBJ1-5; 7 bases map to TRBD1. The V gene end was trimmed by 6 bases and the J gene end by 4 bases; junction bases not matched to a gene: 6. This CDR3 is built from 14 residues. Germline V gene data show CDR1 as SGHTA and CDR2 as FQGNSA. The DNA of the CDR3 is TGTGCCAGCAGGGAAGGGACAGCAAATCAGCCCCAGCATTTT. Protein product: CASREGTANQPQHF.

This clonotype was seen only a few times. This chain uses TRBV4-1 with TRBJ2-7, with D unresolved. Trimming left V 0 bases short and J 2 bases short, with 17 bases between. Germline lookup yields CDR1 MGHRA and CDR2 YSYEKL. This CDR3 has 17 amino acids. The CDR3 DNA follows: TGCGCCAGCAGCCAAGATCGCTCGGCAGATCGAACCTACGAGCAGTACTTC. It translates to CASSQDRSADRTYEQYF.

This clonotype came up a few times. The rearrangement uses TRBV13 and TRBJ1-1; 9 bases are shared with TRBD1. With 5 bases clipped from V and 7 bases from J, the junction kept 5 bases outside the gene matches. Germline V CDR1 and CDR2: PRHDT, FYEKMQ (reference sequence). This CDR3 has 13 residues. CDR3 nucleotide sequence: TGTGCCAGCAGCCTGGCGGACAGGGGTGAAGCTTTCTTT. Translation gives CASSLADRGEAFF.

This chain joins TRBV5-1 and TRBJ1-1; D not resolved. Germline V lookup: CDR1 SGHRS, CDR2 YFSETQ. V was shortened by 7 bases and J by 8 bases, with 21 bases between the two germline ends. The CDR3 runs to 14 residues. CDR3 loop: CASSEGGLLGEAFF. The DNA for the CDR3 is TGCGCCAGCTCGGAAGGCGGGCTGTTGGGCGAAGCTTTCTTT.